Listed below are T cell receptor beta chains from one sample, sequenced in a study of T cells in Graves' hyperthyroidism and ophthalmopathy. TCRdb reanalysed the multiplex PCR reads using MiXCR and keeps one entry per CDR3 protein. Of roughly 360,000 distinct CDR3 sequences in the sample, approximately 12% were seen once. The sequenced sample was blood. Receptors were obtained from a man aged 25-45 years with Graves' hyperthyroidism that later progressed to Graves' ophthalmopathy. Both conserved end residues are part of each CDR3. Each record gives: J gene, clone size, V gene, D gene, CDR3 DNA, CDR3 protein. D genes are given only for firm matches. Part of the rows lack a size; the others show once, few, many or a class for expanded clones.

TRBJ1-3 | many | TRBV28 | - | TGTGCCAGCAGTTTTAGGGGTTGGAGGGGAAACACCATATATTTT | CASSFRGWRGNTIYF
TRBJ1-5 | many | TRBV12-3/TRBV12-4 | - | TGTGCCAGCACCCTAGGCGACGAGCCCCAGCATTTT | CASTLGDEPQHF
TRBJ2-7 | many | TRBV28 | - | TGTGCCAGCAGCCCCCCGGGACACAACTCCTACGAGCAGTACTTC | CASSPPGHNSYEQYF
TRBJ2-1 | many | TRBV6-1 | TRBD1 | TGTGCCAGCAACGACAGGGGGCTTTACAATGAGCAGTTCTTC | CASNDRGLYNEQFF
TRBJ1-2 | - | TRBV20-1 | - | TGCAGTGCTAGAGATTTGCGGGGGGCGTTTTCTTTTAACTATGGCTACACCTTC | CSARDLRGAFSFNYGYTF
TRBJ1-5 | many | TRBV27 | - | TGTGCCAGCAGTTTATTGTTAGGGATGGAGCCCCAGCATTTT | CASSLLLGMEPQHF
TRBJ1-2 | - | TRBV7-9 | - | TGTGCCAGCAGCTTATCTCCCCCCGTCACCTTC | CASSLSPPVTF
TRBJ2-1 | - | TRBV12-5 | - | TGTGCTAGTGGTTTGATACCCAGGGGGGGTCACTACAATGAGCAGTTCTTC | CASGLIPRGGHYNEQFF
TRBJ2-2 | few | TRBV7-8 | - | TGTGCCAGCAGCTTAGGGGTTTTGGGGGAGAACACCGGGGAGCTGTTTTTT | CASSLGVLGENTGELFF
TRBJ1-6 | many | TRBV10-2 | - | TGCGCCAGCAGTAAGACCCTCCGACAGGTATCAAGGGGGAATTCACCCCTCCACTTT | CASSKTLRQVSRGNSPLHF
TRBJ2-5 | few | TRBV14 | - | TGTGCCAGCAGCCAAGCGGGTGGCAGGGCGATTCAAGAGACCCAGTACTTC | CASSQAGGRAIQETQYF
TRBJ2-7 | many | TRBV20-1 | - | TGCAGTGCTACGCGGAGGGCCTCCTACGAGCAGTACTTC | CSATRRASYEQYF
TRBJ1-1 | many | TRBV7-9 | - | TGTGCCAGCAGCTTAGAAGGGGGAGGCACTGAAGCTTTCTTT | CASSLEGGGTEAFF